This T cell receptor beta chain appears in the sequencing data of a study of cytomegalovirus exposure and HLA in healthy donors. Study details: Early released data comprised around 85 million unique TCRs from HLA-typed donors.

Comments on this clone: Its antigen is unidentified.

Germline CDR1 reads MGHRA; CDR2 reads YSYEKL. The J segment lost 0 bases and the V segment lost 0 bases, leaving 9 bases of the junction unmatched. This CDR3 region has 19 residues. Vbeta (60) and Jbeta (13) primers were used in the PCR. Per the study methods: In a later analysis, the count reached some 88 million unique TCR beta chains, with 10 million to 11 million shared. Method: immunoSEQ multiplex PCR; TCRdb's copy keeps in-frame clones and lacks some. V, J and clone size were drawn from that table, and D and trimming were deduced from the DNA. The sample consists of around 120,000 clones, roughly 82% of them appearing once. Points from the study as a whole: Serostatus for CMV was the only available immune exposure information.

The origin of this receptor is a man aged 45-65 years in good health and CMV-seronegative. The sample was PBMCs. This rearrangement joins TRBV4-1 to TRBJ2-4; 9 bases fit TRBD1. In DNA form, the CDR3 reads TGCGCCAGCAGCCAAGATCAACGAGGACAGGGGCTAGCCAAAAACATTCAGTACTTC. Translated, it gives CASSQDQRGQGLAKNIQYF.